Below, 21 T cell receptor beta chains from the same sample are listed, as sequenced in a study of post-analysis software for immune sequencing data. The study, taken as a whole, reports: Patients showed TRBV5-6, TRBV5-1 and TRBV20-1 among roughly 5 TRBV segments more frequent than in controls.

Unique molecular identifiers were built into the TCR beta cDNA libraries. MiXCR, run by TCRdb on the PCR reads, gives a single entry per CDR3 protein. This table has approximately 660,000 distinct CDR3 sequences, 55% to 70% appearing once. The antigens of these receptors remain unknown. The specimen sequenced was blood. These receptors were obtained from a girl aged 2 to 10 with multiple sclerosis.

The CDR3 is CASSLSSGGLETQYF. The DNA of the CDR3 is TGTGCCAGCAGCTTGTCTAGCGGGGGCCTAGAGACCCAGTACTTC. The J gene is TRBJ2-5, the V gene TRBV7-6, with TRBD2 identical over 10 bases. The CDR3 extends over 15 amino acids. V was pared by 3 bases and J by 4 bases, with 5 bases of the junction left unmatched. The germline V gene encodes CDR1 SGHVS and CDR2 FNYEAQ.

This chain connects TRBV12-3 or TRBV12-4 to TRBJ2-7, with TRBD1 identical over 8 bases. TRBJ2-5 explains the end of the DNA better; the J call may be wrong. There are 13 residues in the CDR3. CDR3 sequence reads: CASSFWTGQTQYF. The CDR3 DNA follows: TGTGCCAGCAGTTTTTGGACAGGGCAGACCCAGTACTTC.

This clonotype was seen only a few times. V and J are TRBV12-3 or TRBV12-4 and TRBJ2-3, with 7 bases aligning to TRBD1. J was trimmed by 2 bases and V by 8 bases; bases with no gene match: 7. The CDR3 sequence is 14 residues long. CDR3 bases: TGTGCCAGCCAGTCACAGGGGCCCACAGATACGCAGTATTTT. Translation: CASQSQGPTDTQYF.

V is TRBV2 and J is TRBJ2-7; the D gene could be TRBD1 or TRBD2 (5 bases each). CDR1 is SNHLY and CDR2 is FYNNEI in the germline V gene. The CDR3 is made up of 14 amino acids. V was shortened by 6 bases and J by 10 bases, with 22 bases between the two germline ends. The CDR3 reads CASSDQTDLRDQYF. CDR3 DNA: TGTGCCAGCAGCGACCAGACGGACCTCAGGGACCAGTACTTC.

J is TRBJ2-3 and V is TRBV30; the match to TRBD1 covers 8 bases. Unmatched junction bases numbered 1, after V lost 5 bases and J lost 6 bases. The CDR3 is made up of 11 amino acids. The germline V gene has CDR1 GTSNPN and CDR2 SVGIG (reference sequence). The CDR3 coding sequence is TGTGCCTGGGGACAGGGCGATACGCAGTATTTT. This encodes CAWGQGDTQYF.

J is TRBJ2-7 and V is TRBV6-2 or TRBV6-3, with D possibly being TRBD1 or TRBD2 (5 bases each). CDR3 size: 17 residues. The germline CDR1 and CDR2 sequences are MNHEY and SVGEGT. V shed 4 bases and J shed 0 bases, with 19 bases lying between them. The CDR3 nucleotides read TGTGCCAGCAGTTCGGGACCCGGGGCAGTGCCCTCCTACGAGCAGTACTTC. Encoded protein: CASSSGPGAVPSYEQYF.

The chain employs TRBV7-8 and TRBJ2-3, with D hard to call. The V and J ends lost 1 base and 4 bases respectively, with 9 bases between them. Germline CDR1 reads SGHVS; CDR2 reads FQNEAQ. The CDR3 runs to 14 residues. In nucleotides, the CDR3 is TGTGCCAGCAGCTTAGTAGCCACGGCAGATACGCAGTATTTT. This sequence encodes CASSLVATADTQYF.

This clonotype was counted a few times. The chain couples TRBV5-5 to TRBJ2-7; D may be TRBD1 (5 bases). The CDR3 extends over 14 amino acids. The germline V gene encodes CDR1 SGHKS and CDR2 YYEKEE (reference sequence). Trimming removed 5 bases at V and 2 bases at J, with 14 bases between. CDR3 loop: CASRIPDKPYEQYF. DNA of the CDR3: TGTGCCAGCAGGATCCCGGACAAACCCTACGAGCAGTACTTC.

The chain has TRBV7-2 and TRBJ2-5, with TRBD2 identical over 16 bases. V was pared by 5 bases and J by 11 bases, with 11 bases of the junction left unmatched. The CDR3 runs to 16 residues. Per the germline V gene, CDR1 is SGHTA and CDR2 is FQGNSA. The CDR3 nucleotides read TGTGCCAGCAGCCATGGGACTAGCGGGGGGGGCCCGACGCAGTACTTC. Translation gives CASSHGTSGGGPTQYF.

The chain links TRBV29-1 to TRBJ2-7; TRBD2 might be the D (6 bases). V dropped 7 bases and J dropped 3 bases, with 22 bases sitting between them. CDR1 is SQVTM and CDR2 is ANQGSEA in the germline V gene. The CDR3 covers 15 residues. The CDR3 DNA follows: TGCAGCGGCGGGCGGGGCGCCGGCCTCCTCTACGAGCAGTACTTC. Translated, it gives CSGGRGAGLLYEQYF.

The chain joins TRBV28 to TRBJ2-7, with 7 bases lining up with TRBD1. This CDR3 is 14 amino acids long. CDR1 MDHEN and CDR2 SYDVKM come from the germline V gene. J gave up 5 bases and V 2 bases, and 6 bases lay outside the gene matches. As DNA, the CDR3 is TGTGCCAGCAGTTTAGGGGGACAGATCCACGAGCAGTACTTC. This gives the protein CASSLGGQIHEQYF.

The genes are TRBV5-4 and TRBJ1-3; TRBD1 agrees at 7 bases. From germline, CDR1 is SGHNT and CDR2 YYREEE (reference sequence). The ends lost 4 bases at V and 0 bases at J; junction bases unmatched: 4. This CDR3 is built from 15 residues. CDR3 sequence reads: CASSQGQSSGNTIYF. For the CDR3, the DNA is TGTGCCAGCAGCCAGGGACAGAGCTCTGGAAACACCATATATTTT.

The rearrangement joins TRBV20-1 to TRBJ2-7; weak D call: TRBD2 (6 bases). The germline V gene has CDR1 DFQATT and CDR2 SNEGSKA (reference sequence). The germline V and J ends were trimmed by 2 bases and 6 bases, with 14 bases remaining between them. The length of the CDR3 is 13 residues. The CDR3 DNA reads TGCAGTGCTAGACCTCTAGTGGGGGGCGAGCAGTACTTC. It codes for CSARPLVGGEQYF.

This clonotype turned up a few times. The chain employs TRBV11-2 and TRBJ2-3; D uncertain. The V end was cut by 4 bases, the J end by 0 bases, with 14 bases between. CDR3 size: 16 residues. Germline V lookup: CDR1 SGHAT, CDR2 FQNNGV. This CDR3 reads CASSSAPGTSTDTQYF. The CDR3 DNA sequence: TGTGCCAGCAGCTCTGCCCCTGGAACTAGCACAGATACGCAGTATTTT.

The table lists this clonotype with a few counts. The rearrangement links TRBV7-9 to TRBJ2-1, with 11 bases that match TRBD2. Unmatched junction bases numbered 11, after V lost 1 base and J lost 9 bases. Germline loops: CDR1 SEHNR, CDR2 FQNEAQ (reference sequence). The CDR3 is 17 residues long. CDR3 sequence reads: CASSLDTGLAGGGEQFF. CDR3 in DNA: TGTGCCAGCAGCTTAGACACCGGACTAGCGGGTGGAGGTGAGCAGTTCTTC.

This chain uses TRBV2 with TRBJ2-5; D is undetermined. The germline V gene has CDR1 SNHLY and CDR2 FYNNEI. The CDR3 is 12 residues long. Trimming stripped 1 base from V and 7 bases from J, with 7 bases between. This CDR3 reads CASSEGRRTQYF. CDR3 DNA: TGTGCCAGCAGTGAAGGTCGGAGGACCCAGTACTTC.

This chain joins TRBV15 and TRBJ1-1; the D is unclear. V was shortened by 4 bases and J by 0 bases, with 12 bases between the two germline ends. This CDR3 comprises 15 residues. The germline V gene encodes CDR1 LNHNV and CDR2 YYDKDF (reference sequence). CDR3 in DNA: TGTGCCACCAGCAAAGATGGGATAATGAACACTGAAGCTTTCTTT. Translating it yields CATSKDGIMNTEAFF. Based on the CDR3 plus reference TRBV15 and TRBJ1-1, the full variable domain is DAMVIQNPRYQVTQFGKPVTLSCSQTLNHNVMYWYQQKSSQAPKLLFHYYDKDFNNEADTPDNFQSRRPNTSFCFLDIRSPGLGDTAMYLCATSKDGIMNTEAFFGQGTRLTVV.

There are a few counts of this clonotype. The chain couples TRBV7-9 to TRBJ2-5; D might be TRBD2 (5 bases). The CDR3 is made up of 15 amino acids. Looked up from germline, CDR1 is SEHNR and CDR2 is FQNEAQ (reference sequence). Trimming cost V 3 bases and J 4 bases, with 15 bases left between them. CDR3 in DNA: TGTGCCAGCAGCTTTCGGACGGGATTGGGAGAGACCCAGTACTTC. It codes for CASSFRTGLGETQYF.

This clonotype appeared a single time. The chain combines TRBV7-3 with TRBJ1-1; 7 nucleotides line up with TRBD1. The germline V gene encodes CDR1 SGHTA and CDR2 FQGTGA. The CDR3 sequence is 13 residues long. Trimming at V came to 3 bases and at J to 3 bases, leaving 1 base not matched to a gene. The CDR3 region has the DNA TGTGCCAGCAGCTTTGGACAGGACACTGAAGCTTTCTTT. Its translation is CASSFGQDTEAFF.

The V and J genes are TRBV20-1 and TRBJ2-3; D may correspond to TRBD1 or TRBD2 (5 bases each). The V end was cut by 8 bases, the J end by 6 bases, with 12 bases between. CDR3 size: 11 residues. Germline V gene lookup returns CDR1 DFQATT and CDR2 SNEGSKA (reference sequence). CDR3 DNA sequence: TGCAGTACGGGACCACCGGATACGCAGTATTTT. Amino acids: CSTGPPDTQYF.

The CDR3 bases are TGTGCCACCAGCAGAGATTTTGGGACTAGCCTCAATGAGCAGTTCTTC. Protein: CATSRDFGTSLNEQFF. The chain couples TRBV15 to TRBJ2-1, with 9 bases lining up with TRBD2. Looked up from germline, CDR1 is LNHNV and CDR2 is YYDKDF (reference sequence). The CDR3 consists of 16 residues. Unmatched junction bases numbered 6, after V lost 0 bases and J lost 6 bases.